This section outlines one TCR beta chain sequence together with its context. The antigen is undetermined. This sample is part of a study of T cell responses to AZD1222 COVID-19 vaccine. General observations from the study: Researchers report vaccine-associated CD4 TCRs spanning spike, with dominance at 160-218 and 743-854. At study baseline, merely roughly 6 AZD1222 recipients were seropositive.

The data were produced by immunoSEQ multiplex PCR, yet TCRdb's version contains in-frame clones alone and is incomplete. The repertoire has 110,000 or so clones, roughly nine tenths of them found once; the top ten carry roughly 45%. The germline V gene encodes CDR1 SGHTA and CDR2 FQGNSA. V trimming: 0 bases; J trimming: 9 bases; junction bases outside the gene matches: 3. This CDR3 comprises 15 residues. This chain connects TRBV7-2 to TRBJ2-1, with 12 bases aligning to TRBD2. Sequenced material: peripheral blood, taken 28 days after the second AZD1222 dose. The sequence was obtained from an adult who received the AZD1222 COVID-19 vaccine. As DNA, the CDR3 is TGTGCCAGCAGCTTAGCGACTAGCGGGAGTCTTGAGCAGTTCTTC. Protein: CASSLATSGSLEQFF.